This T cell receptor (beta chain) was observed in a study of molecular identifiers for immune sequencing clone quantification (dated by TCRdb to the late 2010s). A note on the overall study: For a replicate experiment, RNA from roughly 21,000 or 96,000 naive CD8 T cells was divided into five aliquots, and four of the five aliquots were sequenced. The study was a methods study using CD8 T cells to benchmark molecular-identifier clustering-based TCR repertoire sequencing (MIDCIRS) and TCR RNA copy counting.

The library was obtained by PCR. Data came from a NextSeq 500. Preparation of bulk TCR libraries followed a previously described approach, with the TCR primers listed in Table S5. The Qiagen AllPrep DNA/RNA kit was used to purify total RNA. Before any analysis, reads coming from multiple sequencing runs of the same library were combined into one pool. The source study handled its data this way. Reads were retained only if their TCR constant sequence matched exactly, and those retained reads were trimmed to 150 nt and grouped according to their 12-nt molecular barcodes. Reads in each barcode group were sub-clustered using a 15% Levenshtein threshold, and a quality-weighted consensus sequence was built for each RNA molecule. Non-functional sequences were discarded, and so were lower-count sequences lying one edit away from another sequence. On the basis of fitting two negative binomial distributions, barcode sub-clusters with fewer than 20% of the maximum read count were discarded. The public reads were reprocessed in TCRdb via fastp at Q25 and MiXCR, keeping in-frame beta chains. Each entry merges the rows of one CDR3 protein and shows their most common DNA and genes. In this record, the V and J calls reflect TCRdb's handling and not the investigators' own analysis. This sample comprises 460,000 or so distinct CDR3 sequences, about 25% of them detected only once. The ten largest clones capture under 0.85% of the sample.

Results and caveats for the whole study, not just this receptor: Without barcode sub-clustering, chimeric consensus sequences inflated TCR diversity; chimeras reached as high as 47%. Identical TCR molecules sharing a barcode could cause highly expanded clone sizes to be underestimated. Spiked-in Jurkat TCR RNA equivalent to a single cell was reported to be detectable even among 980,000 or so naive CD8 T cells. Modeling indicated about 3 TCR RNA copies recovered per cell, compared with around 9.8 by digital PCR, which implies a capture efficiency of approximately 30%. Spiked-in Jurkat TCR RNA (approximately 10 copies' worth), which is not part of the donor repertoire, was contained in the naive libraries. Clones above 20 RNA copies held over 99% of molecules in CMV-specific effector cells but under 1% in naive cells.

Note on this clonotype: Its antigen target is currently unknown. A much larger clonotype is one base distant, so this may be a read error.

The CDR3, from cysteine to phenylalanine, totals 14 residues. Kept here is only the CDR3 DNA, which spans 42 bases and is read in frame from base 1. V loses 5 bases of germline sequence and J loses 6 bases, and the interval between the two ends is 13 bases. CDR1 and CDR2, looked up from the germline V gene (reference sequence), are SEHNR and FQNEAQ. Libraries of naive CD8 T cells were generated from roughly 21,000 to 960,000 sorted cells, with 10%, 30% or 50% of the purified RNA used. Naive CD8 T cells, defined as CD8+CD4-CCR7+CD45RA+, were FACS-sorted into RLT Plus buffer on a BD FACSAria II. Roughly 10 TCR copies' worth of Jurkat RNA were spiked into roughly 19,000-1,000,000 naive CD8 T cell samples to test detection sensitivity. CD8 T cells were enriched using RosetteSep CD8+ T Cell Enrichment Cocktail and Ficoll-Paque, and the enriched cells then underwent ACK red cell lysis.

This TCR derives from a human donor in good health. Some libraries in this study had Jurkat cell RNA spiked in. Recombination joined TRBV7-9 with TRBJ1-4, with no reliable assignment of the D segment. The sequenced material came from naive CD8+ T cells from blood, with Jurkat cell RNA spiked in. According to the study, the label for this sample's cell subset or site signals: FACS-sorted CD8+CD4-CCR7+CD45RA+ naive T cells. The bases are TGTGCCAGCAGCATGAACGGGCGTGATGAAAAACTGTTTTTT. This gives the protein CASSMNGRDEKLFF. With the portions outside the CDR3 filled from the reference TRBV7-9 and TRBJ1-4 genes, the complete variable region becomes DTGVSQNPRHKITKRGQNVTFRCDPISEHNRLYWYRQTLGQGPEFLTYFQNEAQLEKSRLLSDRFSAERPKGSFSTLEIQRTEQGDSAMYLCASSMNGRDEKLFFGSGTQLSVL.